The rows below give T cell receptor beta chains drawn from one sample of a study of immune reconstitution after stem cell transplant in scleroderma. TCRdb re-called the RT-PCR reads through MiXCR, storing one row per CDR3 protein. The table lists 3,700 or so distinct CDR3 sequences, 5.7% of them singletons. The sample was taken before or after autologous hematopoietic stem cell transplantation (not recorded which). These receptors all come from a female donor with systemic sclerosis. The CDR3 runs from the conserved cysteine through the conserved F or W. Fields, in order: V gene, D gene, J gene, clone size, CDR3 protein, CDR3 DNA. A D gene is named only where the DNA matches it firmly. Only part of the rows carry a size: once, few, many, or a class if the clone is expanded.

TRBV20-1	TRBD1	TRBJ2-5	medium-sized	CSPLPMTGAGETQYF	TGCAGTCCCTTACCGATGACAGGGGCGGGGGAGACCCAGTACTTC
TRBV5-1	TRBD1	TRBJ1-4	medium-sized	CASSTRTGGSEKLFF	TGCGCCAGCAGCACAAGGACAGGGGGCAGTGAAAAACTGTTTTTT
TRBV20-1	TRBD1	TRBJ2-7	medium-sized	CSARAPGQGSYEQYF	TGCAGTGCTAGGGCCCCGGGACAGGGGTCCTACGAGCAGTACTTC
TRBV20-1	TRBD1	TRBJ1-6	medium-sized	CSARPDRGLSPLHF	TGCAGTGCTAGACCCGACAGGGGGCTTTCACCCCTCCACTTT
TRBV6-6	.	TRBJ2-2	.	CASSPGQLTGELFF	TGTGCCAGCAGCCCGGGACAACTGACCGGGGAGCTGTTTTTT
TRBV6-6	TRBD1	TRBJ1-1	medium-sized	CASSPTGGEVNTEAFF	TGTGCCAGCAGCCCCACAGGGGGGGAGGTGAACACTGAAGCTTTCTTT
TRBV4-1	TRBD2	TRBJ2-3	.	CASSQGWGGGTDTQYF	TGCGCCAGCAGCCAAGGCTGGGGAGGGGGCACAGATACGCAGTATTTT
TRBV7-6	.	TRBJ2-7	medium-sized	CASSSTSVSSYEQYF	TGTGCCAGCAGCTCTACGAGCGTTAGCTCCTACGAGCAGTACTTC
TRBV5-1	TRBD2	TRBJ2-1	medium-sized	CASSRISGRAHEQFF	TGCGCCAGCAGCCGCATAAGCGGGAGGGCCCATGAGCAGTTCTTC
TRBV5-4	.	TRBJ2-2	.	CAAHAGVLTGELFF	TGTGCCGCCCACGCAGGGGTGCTCACCGGGGAGCTGTTTTTT
TRBV9	TRBD1	TRBJ2-7	medium-sized	CASSVGTGGPEEQYF	TGTGCCAGCAGCGTAGGGACAGGGGGGCCGGAAGAGCAGTACTTC
TRBV5-1	TRBD1	TRBJ1-5	medium-sized	CASSVEPGTGGYQPQHF	TGCGCCAGCAGCGTAGAACCCGGGACAGGGGGTTATCAGCCCCAGCATTTT
TRBV23-1	.	TRBJ1-1	large	CASSQSEVQGGLNTEAFF	TGCGCCAGCAGTCAATCGGAGGTACAGGGCGGTTTGAACACTGAAGCTTTCTTT
TRBV3-1	.	TRBJ1-3	medium-sized	CASSQEVAGSGNTIYF	TGTGCCAGCAGCCAAGAAGTGGCAGGCTCTGGAAACACCATATATTTT
TRBV6-5	TRBD1	TRBJ2-5	few	CASSLTPRHRGETQYF	TGTGCCAGCAGTCTCACACCACGCCACAGGGGAGAGACCCAGTACTTC
TRBV5-1	.	TRBJ1-1	medium-sized	CASSSLTGRVNTEAFF	TGCGCCAGCAGCTCCCTAACGGGAAGAGTGAACACTGAAGCTTTCTTT
TRBV29-1	.	TRBJ1-1	medium-sized	CSVDGPVRDTEAFF	TGCAGCGTTGATGGCCCAGTTAGGGACACTGAAGCTTTCTTT
TRBV27	.	TRBJ2-5	.	CASSFRGPRETQYF	TGTGCCAGCAGTTTCAGGGGACCAAGGGAGACCCAGTACTTC
TRBV5-1	.	TRBJ1-5	medium-sized	CASSLGGYNNQPQHF	TGCGCCAGCAGCTTGGGGGGGTACAACAATCAGCCCCAGCATTTT
TRBV5-1	.	TRBJ2-5	few	CASSSIGGQETQYF	TGCGCCAGCAGCTCGATTGGCGGGCAAGAGACCCAGTACTTC
TRBV7-2	.	TRBJ1-3	medium-sized	CASSLGRADTIYF	TGTGCCAGCAGCCTCGGCAGGGCGGACACCATATATTTT
TRBV20-1	.	TRBJ1-4	medium-sized	CSARGAGRNEKLFF	TGCAGTGCTAGAGGAGCGGGGAGGAATGAAAAACTGTTTTTT
TRBV7-8	TRBD1	TRBJ1-1	few	CASSGGQGHTEAFF	TGTGCCAGCAGCGGTGGACAGGGTCACACTGAAGCTTTCTTT
TRBV7-9	.	TRBJ2-7	medium-sized	CASSLSRAEQYF	TGTGCCAGCAGCTTATCGAGGGCCGAGCAGTACTTC
TRBV27	TRBD1	TRBJ1-5	medium-sized	CASSLSGQANQPQHF	TGTGCCAGCAGTTTATCGGGACAGGCCAATCAGCCCCAGCATTTT
TRBV5-1	.	TRBJ2-5	.	CASSLALGSSETQYF	TGCGCCAGCAGCTTGGCCCTGGGCTCAAGCGAGACCCAGTACTTC
TRBV9	.	TRBJ1-2	large	CASSTRQDPFYGYTF	TGTGCCAGCAGCACGAGACAGGACCCATTCTATGGCTACACCTTC
TRBV7-2	.	TRBJ1-6	medium-sized	CASSSREARSSYNSPLHF	TGTGCCAGCAGTTCCCGCGAGGCACGGAGCTCCTATAATTCACCCCTCCACTTT
TRBV29-1	.	TRBJ2-7	many	CSTRTSNAGEQYF	TGCAGCACTAGGACGAGCAACGCGGGCGAGCAGTACTTC
TRBV18	.	TRBJ1-2	medium-sized	CASRTKRQEYGYTF	TGTGCCAGCCGGACCAAGAGACAGGAATATGGCTACACCTTC
TRBV20-1	.	TRBJ1-1	few	CSGTGLGTEAFF	TGCAGTGGCACAGGACTCGGGACTGAAGCTTTCTTT
TRBV7-9	TRBD1	TRBJ2-1	many	CASSLAPTTGYEQFF	TGTGCCAGCAGCTTAGCGCCAACGACAGGGTATGAGCAGTTCTTC
TRBV5-1	.	TRBJ2-7	many	CASSSGTGESYEQYF	TGCGCCAGCAGCTCGGGTACAGGTGAATCCTACGAGCAGTACTTC
TRBV12-5	TRBD2	TRBJ2-4	many	CASGSRTSDQAKNIQYF	TGTGCTAGTGGTTCGCGGACTAGCGATCAAGCCAAAAACATTCAGTACTTC
TRBV10-3	TRBD2	TRBJ2-1	medium-sized	CAISGGRFENEQFF	TGTGCCATCAGTGGCGGGAGATTTGAGAATGAGCAGTTCTTC
TRBV11-2	.	TRBJ2-7	many	CASSSVPANYEQYF	TGTGCCAGCAGCTCCGTGCCCGCGAACTACGAGCAGTACTTC
TRBV20-1	.	TRBJ1-5	medium-sized	CSAREQYSNQPQHF	TGCAGTGCTAGAGAGCAATATAGCAATCAGCCCCAGCATTTT
TRBV20-1	TRBD2	TRBJ2-7	medium-sized	CSARLATRYEQYF	TGCAGTGCCAGACTAGCCACCCGATACGAGCAGTACTTC
TRBV7-9	TRBD1	TRBJ2-1	medium-sized	CASSFLTGGNEQFF	TGTGCCAGCAGCTTCCTAACAGGGGGCAATGAGCAGTTCTTC
TRBV10-3	.	TRBJ2-7	medium-sized	CAISTGGGDEQYF	TGTGCCATCAGTACAGGGGGGGGAGACGAGCAGTACTTC
TRBV5-1	TRBD2	TRBJ2-1	many	CASTAGGGNEQFF	TGCGCCAGCACAGCGGGAGGGGGGAATGAGCAGTTCTTC